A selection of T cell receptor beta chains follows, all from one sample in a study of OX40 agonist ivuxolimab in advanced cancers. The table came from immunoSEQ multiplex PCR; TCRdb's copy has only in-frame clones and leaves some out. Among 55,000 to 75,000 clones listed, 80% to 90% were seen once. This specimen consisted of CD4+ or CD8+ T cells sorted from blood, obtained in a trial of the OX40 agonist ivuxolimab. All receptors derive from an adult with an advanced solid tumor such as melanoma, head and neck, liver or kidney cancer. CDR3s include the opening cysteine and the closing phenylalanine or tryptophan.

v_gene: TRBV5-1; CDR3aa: CASSSKTGTGSDEQYF
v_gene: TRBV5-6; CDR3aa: CASSFSRRPNYGYTF
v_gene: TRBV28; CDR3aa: CASNGEAFF
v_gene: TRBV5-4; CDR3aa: CASSPQGGVNGELFF
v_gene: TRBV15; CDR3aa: CATSIGMTTEAFF
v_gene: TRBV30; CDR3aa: CAWSGIGYTF
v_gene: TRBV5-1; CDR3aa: CASSGGANGGGETQYF
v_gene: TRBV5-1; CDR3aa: CASSSDSYNEQFF
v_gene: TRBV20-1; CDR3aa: CSARGQDGYTF
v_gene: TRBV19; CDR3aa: CASSMPGTDPTYEQYF
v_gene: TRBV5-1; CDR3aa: CASSYAGTDTGELFF
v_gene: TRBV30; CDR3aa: CAWSVGGVETQYF
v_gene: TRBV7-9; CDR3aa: CASSLELLDGTDTQYF
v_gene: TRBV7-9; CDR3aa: CASSLPGAGNTIYF
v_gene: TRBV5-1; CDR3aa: CASSLAGWGNQPQHF
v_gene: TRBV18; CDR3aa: CASSPSPQYRGLYEQYF
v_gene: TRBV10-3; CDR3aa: CAIRGQGASVYTF
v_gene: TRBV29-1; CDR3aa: CSVARADTQYF
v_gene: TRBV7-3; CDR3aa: CASGSNYGYTF
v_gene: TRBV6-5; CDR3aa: CASSPGPNYTGELFF
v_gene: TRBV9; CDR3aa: CASSDNSGGTDTQYF
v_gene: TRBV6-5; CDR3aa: CASSRQGAYGYTF
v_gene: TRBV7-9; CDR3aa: CASSKEGDQEVF
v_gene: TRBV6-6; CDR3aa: CASSYAGDFGEQYF
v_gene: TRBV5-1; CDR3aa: CASSRGTSGVEQYF
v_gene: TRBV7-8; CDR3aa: CASSLGPVEQYF
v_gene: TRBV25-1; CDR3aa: CASTSGANVLTF